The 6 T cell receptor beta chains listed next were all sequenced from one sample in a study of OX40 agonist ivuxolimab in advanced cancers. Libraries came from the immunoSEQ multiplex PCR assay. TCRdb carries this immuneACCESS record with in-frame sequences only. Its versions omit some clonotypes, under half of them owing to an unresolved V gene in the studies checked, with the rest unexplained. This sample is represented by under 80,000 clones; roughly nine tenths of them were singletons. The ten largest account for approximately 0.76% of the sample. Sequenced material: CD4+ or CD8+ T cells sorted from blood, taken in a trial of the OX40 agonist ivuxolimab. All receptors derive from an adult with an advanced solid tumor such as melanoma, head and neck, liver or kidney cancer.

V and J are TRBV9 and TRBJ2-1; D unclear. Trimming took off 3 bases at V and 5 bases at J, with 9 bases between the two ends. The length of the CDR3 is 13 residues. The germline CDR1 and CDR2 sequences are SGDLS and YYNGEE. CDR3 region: CASSAPIHNEQFF. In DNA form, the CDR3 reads TGTGCCAGCAGCGCCCCCATACACAATGAGCAGTTCTTC.

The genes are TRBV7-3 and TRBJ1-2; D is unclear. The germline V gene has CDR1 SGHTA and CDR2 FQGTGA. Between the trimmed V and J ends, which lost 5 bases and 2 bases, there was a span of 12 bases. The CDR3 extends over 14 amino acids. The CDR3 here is CASSQDGPNYGYTF. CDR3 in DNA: TGTGCCAGCAGCCAGGATGGACCGAACTATGGCTACACCTTC.

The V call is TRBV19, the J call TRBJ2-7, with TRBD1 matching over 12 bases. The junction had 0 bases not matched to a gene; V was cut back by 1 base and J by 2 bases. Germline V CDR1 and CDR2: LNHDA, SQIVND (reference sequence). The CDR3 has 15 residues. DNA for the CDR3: TGTGCCAGTAGTATAGGGGACAGGGGGCCCTACGAGCAGTACTTC. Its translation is CASSIGDRGPYEQYF.

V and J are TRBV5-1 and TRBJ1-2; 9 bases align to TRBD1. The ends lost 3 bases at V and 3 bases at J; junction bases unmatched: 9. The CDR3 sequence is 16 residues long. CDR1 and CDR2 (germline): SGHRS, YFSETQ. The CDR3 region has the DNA TGCGCCAGCAGCTACACTCCGGGACAGGGTCACTATGGCTACACCTTC. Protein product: CASSYTPGQGHYGYTF.

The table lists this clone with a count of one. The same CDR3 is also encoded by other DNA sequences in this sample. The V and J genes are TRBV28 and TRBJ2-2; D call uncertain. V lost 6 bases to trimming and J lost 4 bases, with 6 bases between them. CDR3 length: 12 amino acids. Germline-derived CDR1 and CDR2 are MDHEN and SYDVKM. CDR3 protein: CASSLRTGELFF. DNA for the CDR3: TGTGCCAGCAGCCTACGCACCGGGGAGCTGTTTTTT.

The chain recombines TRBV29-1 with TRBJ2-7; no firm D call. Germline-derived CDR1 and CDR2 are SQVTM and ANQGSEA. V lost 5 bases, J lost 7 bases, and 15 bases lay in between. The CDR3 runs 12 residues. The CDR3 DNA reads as TGCAGCGTTTCCGACGGTCCTGGAGAGCAGTACTTC. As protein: CSVSDGPGEQYF.